This entry lists 23 T cell receptor beta chains sequenced from one sample in a study of lymphopenia after photon versus proton radiotherapy. Repertoires were generated with immunoSEQ multiplex PCR, while TCRdb's copy carries only in-frame clones and drops some. Of fewer than 35,000 clones in the sample, 89% were seen once. The sample here was peripheral blood, taken from a patient treated with proton-based radiotherapy. All receptors derive from a woman in her 70s with pancreatic cancer. Some clones in this sample may be carry-over from other donors' samples.

This CDR3 reads CATSDRQASTDTQYF. The CDR3 DNA is TGTGCCACCAGCGATCGACAGGCGAGCACAGATACGCAGTATTTT. The chain is built from TRBV15 and TRBJ2-3; the D gene is possibly TRBD1 (6 bases). CDR1 and CDR2 from the germline V gene are LNHNV and YYDKDF (reference sequence). V lost 5 bases to trimming and J lost 0 bases, with 12 bases between them. CDR3 size: 15 residues.

This chain uses TRBV2 with TRBJ1-4; tentative D call: TRBD1 (6 bases). This CDR3 spans 14 amino acids. The V gene lost 4 bases and the J gene lost 7 bases, with 13 bases spanning the gap. Germline V gene sequence: CDR1 SNHLY, CDR2 FYNNEI. The CDR3 spells CASSGRRGSEKLFF. The CDR3 bases are TGTGCCAGCAGTGGGCGCAGGGGAAGTGAAAAACTGTTTTTT. Together with reference TRBV2 and TRBJ1-4, the CDR3 gives the full variable domain: EPEVTQTPSHQVTQMGQEVILRCVPISNHLYFYWYRQILGQKVEFLVSFYNNEISEKSEIFDDQFSVERPDGSNFTLKIRSTKLEDSAMYFCASSGRRGSEKLFFGSGTQLSVL.

This clone was picked up one time. As DNA, the CDR3 is TGCGCCAGCAGCCCCACAACCCCCCAGGAATCCTACGAGCAGTACTTC. Protein sequence: CASSPTTPQESYEQYF. The chain combines TRBV4-3 with TRBJ2-7, with D hard to call. This CDR3 contains 16 residues. Looked up from germline, CDR1 is LGHNA and CDR2 is YSLEER. Trimming removed 4 bases from V and 1 base from J, with 17 bases in between.

J is TRBJ2-7 and V is TRBV5-1, with TRBD2 matching over 10 bases. CDR1 and CDR2 from the germline V gene are SGHRS and YFSETQ. The CDR3 sequence is 17 residues long. Trimming took 0 bases from V and 2 from J; bases not matched to a gene: 8. This CDR3 reads CASSLVPSGSTTYEQYF. In DNA form, the CDR3 reads TGCGCCAGCAGCTTGGTACCTAGCGGGAGTACCACCTACGAGCAGTACTTC.

The gene calls are TRBV2 and TRBJ1-4, with no clear D. Per germline, CDR1 SNHLY and CDR2 FYNNEI. Trimming cost V 7 bases and J 8 bases, with 14 bases left between them. CDR3 length equals 13 residues. The CDR3 DNA is TGTGCCAGCATGGCGGGGTCGAGGGAAAAACTGTTTTTT. It encodes CASMAGSREKLFF.

The CDR3 protein is CASRTGNTGELFF. CDR3 in DNA: TGCGCCAGCAGGACAGGGAACACCGGGGAGCTGTTTTTT. The chain employs TRBV10-2 and TRBJ2-2; TRBD1 is a possible D gene (6 bases). CDR1 WSHSY and CDR2 SAAADI come from the germline V gene. The CDR3 loop spans 13 amino acids. Trimming took 6 bases from V and 1 from J, leaving 6 bases between them.

The chain employs TRBV7-9 and TRBJ2-7, with D tentatively TRBD2 (5 bases). Trimming left V 8 bases short and J 2 bases short, with 13 bases between. The CDR3 is 13 residues long. From germline, CDR1 is SEHNR and CDR2 FQNEAQ (reference sequence). The CDR3 sequence: CASRREGTYEQYF. DNA for the CDR3: TGTGCCAGCCGTAGAGAGGGAACCTACGAGCAGTACTTC.

The chain is built from TRBV27 and TRBJ1-6; D uncertain. From germline, CDR1 is MNHEY and CDR2 SMNVEV (reference sequence). CDR3 size: 14 residues. Trimming cost V 3 bases and J 6 bases, with 9 bases left between them. The DNA for the CDR3 is TGTGCCAGCAGTTTGGGAAGGGTTAATTCACCCCTCCACTTT. This encodes CASSLGRVNSPLHF.

The rearrangement uses TRBV11-2 and TRBJ2-7; 12 positions match TRBD2. The junction had 4 bases not matched to a gene; V was cut back by 5 bases and J by 2 bases. The CDR3 sequence is 15 residues long. Per the germline V gene, CDR1 is SGHAT and CDR2 is FQNNGV. CDR3: CASSPRLAGAYEQYF. DNA for the CDR3: TGTGCCAGCAGCCCCAGACTAGCGGGAGCCTACGAGCAGTACTTC.

The chain uses TRBV19 and TRBJ2-3, with D unresolved. The CDR3 loop spans 14 amino acids. The V end lost 3 bases, the J end lost 0 bases, and 7 bases lay between the germline ends. The germline V gene encodes CDR1 LNHDA and CDR2 SQIVND (reference sequence). CDR3 loop: CASSIMGSTDTQYF. The CDR3 region has the DNA TGTGCCAGTAGTATCATGGGCAGCACAGATACGCAGTATTTT.

J is TRBJ2-2 and V is TRBV27, with 9 bases that match TRBD2. V dropped 1 base and J dropped 5; count of bases not matched to a gene: 11. This CDR3 spans 18 amino acids. In germline, CDR1 is MNHEY, CDR2 SMNVEV (reference sequence). The DNA of the CDR3 is TGTGCCAGCAGTTTATTCATGGTAGCGGGAGATATGACCGGGGAGCTGTTTTTT. This translates into CASSLFMVAGDMTGELFF.

The chain uses TRBV30 and TRBJ2-5, with TRBD1 matching over 9 bases. CDR3 length equals 14 residues. V lost 3 bases to trimming and J lost 4 bases; unmatched junction nucleotides: 6. Looked up from germline, CDR1 is GTSNPN and CDR2 is SVGIG (reference sequence). The CDR3 coding sequence is TGTGCCTGGAGAACAACAGGGGGCAGAGAGACCCAGTACTTC. Translated: CAWRTTGGRETQYF.

The chain uses TRBV28 and TRBJ1-2; weak D call: TRBD1 (5 bases). This CDR3 contains 14 residues. Germline loops: CDR1 MDHEN, CDR2 SYDVKM. The V gene lost 2 bases and the J gene lost 6 bases, with 13 bases spanning the gap. CDR3 in DNA: TGTGCCAGCAGTTTAGTTGGGGCAAATAATGGCTACACCTTC. Amino acids: CASSLVGANNGYTF.

This clone was detected only a few times. CDR3: CASSLLGDGGDTQYF. DNA of the CDR3: TGTGCCAGCAGTTTATTGGGCGACGGGGGAGATACGCAGTATTTT. V gene TRBV28 combines with J gene TRBJ2-3, with a tentative D call TRBD2 (6 bases). With 1 base removed from V and 5 bases from J, the gap between germline ends came to 13 bases. The CDR3 spans 15 residues. CDR1 is MDHEN, CDR2 SYDVKM, per germline.

V gene TRBV7-2 combines with J gene TRBJ1-2; maybe TRBD1 (6 bases). The V end was cut by 5 bases, the J end by 2 bases, with 15 bases between. Germline V gives CDR1 SGHTA, CDR2 FQGNSA. This CDR3 contains 15 residues. CDR3 amino acids: CASSQSLTGNYGYTF. CDR3 nucleotide sequence: TGTGCCAGCAGCCAGAGTTTAACAGGGAACTATGGCTACACCTTC. The variable domain in full, completed from reference TRBV7-2 and TRBJ1-2, reads GAGVSQSPSNKVTEKGKDVELRCDPISGHTALYWYRQSLGQGLEFLIYFQGNSAPDKSGLPSDRFSAERTGGSVSTLTIQRTQQEDSAVYLCASSQSLTGNYGYTFGSGTRLTVV.

J is TRBJ2-1 and V is TRBV29-1; D gene unclear. Per germline, CDR1 SQVTM and CDR2 ANQGSEA. The V end was cut by 0 bases, the J end by 5 bases, with 17 bases between. CDR3 length equals 16 residues. CDR3: CSVEEHASLRDNEQFF. DNA of the CDR3: TGCAGCGTTGAAGAACACGCCAGCCTAAGAGACAATGAGCAGTTCTTC.

To note about this clone: One end of the junction fails to match germline, which may point to a read error. The chain employs TRBV7-7 and TRBJ2-1; 7 bases match TRBD2. CDR1 is SSHAT, CDR2 FNYEAQ, per germline (reference sequence). CDR3 length equals 13 residues. In nucleotides, the CDR3 is TGTGCTAGCAGCTTAGGTGAACAGCGGGATCTCGTCTTC. Protein sequence: CASSLGEQRDLVF.

The rearrangement joins TRBV27 to TRBJ1-4, with D possibly being TRBD1 (5 bases). Germline CDR1 MNHEY, CDR2 SMNVEV (reference sequence). This CDR3 comprises 16 residues. Deletions cut 0 bases from V and 8 bases from J, with 16 bases between. Here the CDR3 DNA reads TGTGCCAGCAGTTTATCCAGCGGGGCTCCGGGGGAAAAACTGTTTTTT. Its translation: CASSLSSGAPGEKLFF.

The chain joins TRBV11-2 to TRBJ1-2, with 9 bases aligning to TRBD1. CDR1 is SGHAT and CDR2 is FQNNGV in the germline V gene. The CDR3 length is 16 residues. The V segment lost 0 bases and the J segment 1 base; nucleotides outside the gene matches: 3. The CDR3 reads CASSLDGTGRNYGYTF. CDR3 nucleotide sequence: TGTGCCAGCAGCTTAGATGGGACAGGGCGTAACTATGGCTACACCTTC.

The chain employs TRBV30 and TRBJ1-2, with 9 bases matching TRBD1. J gave up 5 bases and V 7 bases, and 8 bases lay outside the gene matches. CDR1 and CDR2 (germline): GTSNPN, SVGIG (reference sequence). The CDR3 has 13 amino acids. The CDR3 nucleotides are TGTGCCTCCCTCCGGGACAGGGTTTATGGCTACACCTTC. It specifies CASLRDRVYGYTF.

The chain uses TRBV6-4 and TRBJ2-1; 9 bases agree with TRBD1. The CDR3 totals 14 residues. Germline V gene lookup returns CDR1 MRHNA and CDR2 SNTAGT. Trimming took 5 bases from V and 7 from J; bases not matched to a gene: 6. This CDR3 is CASSRGQGINEQFF. Here the CDR3 DNA reads TGTGCCAGCAGTAGGGGACAGGGTATTAATGAGCAGTTCTTC.

V gene TRBV2 combines with J gene TRBJ1-5; 7 bases agree with TRBD1. V shed 2 bases, J shed 11 bases, and the junction held 3 bases outside the gene matches. Germline assignment: CDR1 SNHLY and CDR2 FYNNEI. The CDR3 sequence is 12 residues long. This chain's CDR3 is CASSEPQGSQHF. CDR3 DNA: TGTGCCAGCAGTGAACCACAGGGGTCCCAGCATTTT.

The rearrangement links TRBV19 to TRBJ2-7; TRBD1 matches at 10 bases. The germline CDR1 and CDR2 sequences are LNHDA and SQIVND (reference sequence). The CDR3 covers 14 residues. V lost 3 bases and J lost 3; bases outside the gene matches: 2. The CDR3 DNA sequence: TGTGCCAGTAGTATGGGGACAGGGGACTACGAGCAGTACTTC. Protein sequence: CASSMGTGDYEQYF.